A single sample is the source of the 23 T cell receptor beta chains below, sequenced in a study of blood T cell repertoires in COVID-19. Clones were read by immunoSEQ multiplex PCR, and TCRdb kept only the in-frame ones, dropping some. The sample consists of roughly 180,000 clones, approximately 80% of them appearing once. Sequenced sample: PBMCs or T cells enriched from blood (not recorded which). The receptors originated from a woman aged 60-75 years who had recovered from COVID-19.

This clone was picked up one time. J is TRBJ1-2 and V is TRBV6-5; 9 bases map to TRBD1. CDR3 size: 15 residues. Germline values: CDR1 MNHEY, CDR2 SVGAGI. After removal of 6 bases from V and 4 bases from J, the junction contained 9 bases not matched to a gene. The CDR3 sequence: CASRLQGARIYGYTF. The DNA of the CDR3 is TGTGCCAGCAGGCTACAGGGGGCGCGGATCTATGGCTACACCTTC.

The chain couples TRBV4-1 to TRBJ1-3; D gene ambiguous. With 4 bases removed from V and 4 bases from J, the gap between germline ends came to 14 bases. CDR3 length equals 15 residues. Germline values: CDR1 MGHRA, CDR2 YSYEKL. The chain's CDR3 is CASSPSGLSGNTIYF. CDR3 nucleotides: TGCGCCAGCAGCCCGTCGGGATTGTCCGGAAACACCATATATTTT.

The chain couples TRBV11-2 to TRBJ1-1; 7 bases align to TRBD1. Germline V gene sequence: CDR1 SGHAT, CDR2 FQNNGV. The trim removed 4 bases at V and 3 bases at J, leaving 8 bases unmatched. This CDR3 has 15 amino acids. CDR3 protein: CASSSDRARYTEAFF. The CDR3 DNA sequence: TGTGCCAGCAGCTCCGACAGGGCGAGGTACACTGAAGCTTTCTTT.

There are a few counts of this clone. The chain recombines TRBV18 with TRBJ1-5; TRBD1 aligns across 8 bases. After removal of 6 bases from V and 6 bases from J, the junction contained 4 bases not matched to a gene. CDR3 size: 13 residues. The germline gives CDR1 KGHSH, CDR2 LQKENI. This chain's CDR3 is CASSQGAGQPQHF. The CDR3 DNA reads as TGTGCCAGCTCCCAGGGGGCAGGTCAGCCCCAGCATTTT.

This clone was picked up one time. V is TRBV7-2 and J is TRBJ1-5; D unclear. This CDR3 contains 13 residues. The V gene lost 5 bases and the J gene lost 6 bases, with 11 bases spanning the gap. The germline gives CDR1 SGHTA, CDR2 FQGNSA. The CDR3 DNA is TGTGCCAGCAGCGGACGGGGTGGTCAGCCCCAGCATTTT. Encoded protein: CASSGRGGQPQHF.

The chain combines TRBV10-3 with TRBJ1-1; TRBD1 matches 8 bases. Per the germline V gene, CDR1 is ENHRY and CDR2 is SYGVKD. The trim removed 4 bases at V and 5 bases at J, leaving 0 bases unmatched. This CDR3 has 12 residues. In DNA form, the CDR3 reads TGTGCCATCAGTGGACAGGGGACTGAAGCTTTCTTT. It is translated as CAISGQGTEAFF.

The V and J genes are TRBV19 and TRBJ1-5, with 9 bases matching TRBD1. CDR3 length equals 16 residues. From germline, CDR1 is LNHDA and CDR2 SQIVND (reference sequence). V shed 7 bases and J 6 bases; nucleotides not matched to a gene: 13. CDR3 loop: CASTDLPGQGIQPQHF. The DNA for the CDR3 is TGTGCCAGTACCGACCTGCCCGGACAGGGGATTCAGCCCCAGCATTTT.

The chain combines TRBV9 with TRBJ1-5; the match to TRBD1 covers 7 bases. Germline V gene data show CDR1 as SGDLS and CDR2 as YYNGEE. CDR3 length: 15 amino acids. Trimming cost V 4 bases and J 1 base; bases outside gene matches: 5. CDR3 bases: TGTGCCAGCAGCTTAGGGACAGAAAGCAATCAGCCCCAGCATTTT. This encodes CASSLGTESNQPQHF.

This chain connects TRBV2 to TRBJ2-5, with D uncertain. In germline, CDR1 is SNHLY, CDR2 FYNNEI. V lost 4 bases and J lost 7, with 10 bases in between. The CDR3 runs 12 residues. This chain's CDR3 is CASSGLGGTQYF. The CDR3, as DNA: TGTGCCAGCAGTGGGCTAGGTGGGACCCAGTACTTC.

The chain has TRBV29-1 and TRBJ1-1; D is uncertain. Germline V lookup: CDR1 SQVTM, CDR2 ANQGSEA. The CDR3 is made up of 16 amino acids. V shed 5 bases and J shed 0 bases, with 19 bases lying between them. DNA for the CDR3: TGCAGCGTTCGCTTTTCTAGGACGGGGTTGAACACTGAAGCTTTCTTT. Amino acid sequence: CSVRFSRTGLNTEAFF.

The sample holds a few counts of this clone. The chain couples TRBV19 to TRBJ2-2, with D perhaps TRBD2 (5 bases). V was trimmed by 5 bases and J by 5 bases, leaving 9 bases between them. The CDR3 extends over 13 amino acids. The germline CDR1 and CDR2 sequences are LNHDA and SQIVND (reference sequence). The CDR3 DNA reads TGTGCCAGTAGTGATCGGGGAACCGGGGAGCTGTTTTTT. This sequence encodes CASSDRGTGELFF. The whole variable domain, filled in from reference TRBV19 and TRBJ2-2, reads DGGITQSPKYLFRKEGQNVTLSCEQNLNHDAMYWYRQDPGQGLRLIYYSQIVNDFQKGDIAEGYSVSREKKESFPLTVTSAQKNPTAFYLCASSDRGTGELFFGEGSRLTVL.

V usage is TRBV11-2 and J usage is TRBJ2-5; D is unclear. V was shortened by 5 bases and J by 2 bases, with 9 bases between the two germline ends. The CDR3 is 13 amino acids. The germline gives CDR1 SGHAT, CDR2 FQNNGV. The CDR3 sequence is CASSRAEQETQYF. For the CDR3, the DNA is TGTGCCAGCAGCCGCGCTGAACAAGAGACCCAGTACTTC.

The chain carries TRBV24-1 and TRBJ2-1; D may be TRBD2 (5 bases). The germline gives CDR1 KGHDR, CDR2 SFDVKD. This CDR3 has 12 amino acids. V shed 6 bases and J shed 11 bases, with 13 bases lying between them. The CDR3 bases are TGTGCCACCAGTAGCGAGGGAATGAAGCAGTTCTTC. Protein sequence: CATSSEGMKQFF.

This chain connects TRBV7-8 to TRBJ2-1, with 12 bases matching TRBD2. V lost 2 bases and J lost 1; bases outside the gene matches: 9. The length of the CDR3 is 19 residues. From germline, CDR1 is SGHVS and CDR2 FQNEAQ. The DNA of the CDR3 is TGTGCCAGCAGCTTAAGTGTTCTAGCGGGAGGGCCGTCCTACAATGAGCAGTTCTTC. Protein sequence: CASSLSVLAGGPSYNEQFF.

The chain has TRBV7-9 and TRBJ1-2; no definite D call. The CDR3 loop spans 14 amino acids. Trimming took off 1 base at V and 2 bases at J, with 8 bases between the two ends. The germline V gene encodes CDR1 SEHNR and CDR2 FQNEAQ (reference sequence). CDR3 coding DNA: TGTGCCAGCAGCTTAGTACAGACCAACTATGGCTACACCTTC. This encodes CASSLVQTNYGYTF. Full variable domain (missing parts from reference TRBV7-9 and TRBJ1-2): DTGVSQNPRHKITKRGQNVTFRCDPISEHNRLYWYRQTLGQGPEFLTYFQNEAQLEKSRLLSDRFSAERPKGSFSTLEIQRTEQGDSAMYLCASSLVQTNYGYTFGSGTRLTVV.

This chain links TRBV2 with TRBJ1-5, with a weak D call TRBD1 (6 bases). The germline V gene encodes CDR1 SNHLY and CDR2 FYNNEI. V gave up 5 bases and J gave up 4 bases, with 9 bases separating them. The CDR3 length is 13 residues. The DNA of the CDR3 is TGTGCCAGCAGTAGACAGGAGAATCAGCCCCAGCATTTT. Translation: CASSRQENQPQHF.

The chain joins TRBV24-1 to TRBJ2-1; TRBD1 is a possible D gene (6 bases). V was shortened by 2 bases and J by 9 bases, with 19 bases between the two germline ends. The CDR3 has 16 residues. Looked up from germline, CDR1 is KGHDR and CDR2 is SFDVKD. The CDR3 DNA follows: TGTGCCACCAGTGATTCTAACAGGGTTGGGGCAGGTGAGCAGTTCTTC. Amino acid sequence: CATSDSNRVGAGEQFF.

The chain employs TRBV29-1 and TRBJ2-1, with 14 bases that match TRBD2. The CDR3 consists of 15 residues. The germline V gene encodes CDR1 SQVTM and CDR2 ANQGSEA. Trimming removed 6 bases from V and 4 bases from J; junction bases left unmatched: 5. For the CDR3, the DNA is TGCAGCGTGGCGGGACTAGCGGGAGTTTACAATGAGCAGTTCTTC. Amino acids: CSVAGLAGVYNEQFF.

There are a few counts of this clone. The genes are TRBV30 and TRBJ1-6; D possibly corresponds to TRBD1 (6 bases). The CDR3 has 12 residues. Trimming shortened V by 3 bases and J by 9 bases, and 9 bases separated the two germline ends. Germline V gene sequence: CDR1 GTSNPN, CDR2 SVGIG (reference sequence). The chain's CDR3 is CAWRTRGSPLHF. The CDR3 nucleotides are TGTGCCTGGAGAACCAGGGGTTCACCCCTCCACTTT.

The CDR3 sequence is CATRSGINYGYTF. The CDR3 DNA reads TGTGCCACCCGAAGCGGAATTAACTATGGCTACACCTTC. The rearrangement joins TRBV12-3 or TRBV12-4 to TRBJ1-2; D remains ambiguous. V lost 10 bases and J lost 1, with 13 bases in between. This CDR3 contains 13 residues.

This sequence joins TRBV2 and TRBJ2-7; 10 bases are shared with TRBD1. Germline V gene sequence: CDR1 SNHLY, CDR2 FYNNEI. The V segment lost 6 bases and the J segment 2 bases; nucleotides outside the gene matches: 10. The CDR3 covers 16 residues. CDR3 residues: CASRNLDRGNPYEQYF. CDR3 nucleotides: TGTGCCAGCAGGAACCTGGACAGGGGGAACCCCTACGAGCAGTACTTC.

CDR3 bases: TGTGCCAGCACGCCGGGGGGTCCGAACACTGAAGCTTTCTTT. Protein product: CASTPGGPNTEAFF. The V gene is TRBV5-4, the J gene TRBJ1-1, with D possibly being TRBD1 (5 bases). From germline, CDR1 is SGHNT and CDR2 YYREEE (reference sequence). The CDR3 spans 14 residues. V dropped 6 bases and J dropped 1 base, with 13 bases sitting between them.

This chain connects TRBV10-3 to TRBJ2-2, with 12 positions matching TRBD2. The J segment lost 7 bases and the V segment lost 2 bases, leaving 5 bases of the junction unmatched. CDR3 length: 16 residues. CDR1 and CDR2 (germline): ENHRY, SYGVKD. The CDR3 DNA sequence: TGTGCCATCAGTGAGACTCTAGCGGGAGGGATCGGGGAGCTGTTTTTT. Residues: CAISETLAGGIGELFF.